Listed below are T cell receptor beta chains from one sample, sequenced in a study of CD8 T cells in Susac syndrome. TCRdb used MiXCR to reprocess the immunoSEQ multiplex PCR reads, holding one entry per CDR3 protein. The table includes roughly 150,000 distinct CDR3 sequences, around 93% detected once. The sequencing input was CD4+ T cells from PBMCs. The receptor set was obtained from a human donor in good health. Each CDR3 is given with its conserved first and last residue. Each record gives: D gene, V gene, J gene, clone size, CDR3 protein, CDR3 DNA. A D gene is named only where the DNA matches it firmly. Rows give clone size only sometimes, using once, few, many, or a class for an expanded clone.

>NA|TRBV5-1|TRBJ2-1|NA
CASSLGAPTPNNEQFF
TGCGCCAGCAGCTTGGGTGCCCCCACCCCAAACAATGAGCAGTTCTTC
>NA|TRBV6-1|TRBJ1-2|once
CASMRTDNNYGYTF
TGTGCCAGCATGCGGACAGACAATAACTATGGCTACACCTTC
>TRBD1|TRBV25-1|TRBJ1-2|NA
CASSEGTGGGYGYTF
TGTGCCAGCAGTGAAGGGACAGGGGGCGGCTATGGCTACACCTTC
>NA|TRBV2|TRBJ2-3|once
CASSRDITDTQYF
TGTGCCAGTTCCAGGGATATCACAGATACGCAGTATTTT
>NA|TRBV2|TRBJ2-3|NA
CASSSRGAPSTDTQYF
TGTGCCAGCAGTTCCCGGGGTGCACCTTCCACAGATACGCAGTATTTT
>NA|TRBV9|TRBJ1-1|NA
CASSATLEGAFF
TGTGCCAGCAGCGCGACCCTGGAGGGAGCTTTCTTT
>TRBD1|TRBV10-3|TRBJ2-1|NA
CAISGRGQISFF
TGTGCCATCAGTGGAAGGGGACAGATCTCGTTCTTC
>TRBD1|TRBV7-2|TRBJ1-1|NA
CASSSRGAAFF
TGTGCCAGCAGCTCCAGGGGGGCCGCTTTCTTT
>NA|TRBV2|TRBJ2-3|NA
CASGRDSSFTDTQYF
TGTGCCAGCGGCCGGGACTCCTCCTTCACAGATACGCAGTATTTT
>NA|TRBV9|TRBJ2-3|NA
CASSSAQGTYSTDTQYF
TGTGCCAGCAGCTCCGCGCAGGGGACCTATTCCACAGATACGCAGTATTTT
>NA|TRBV3-1|TRBJ1-5|NA
CASSQGHRDQPQHF
TGTGCCAGCAGCCAAGGCCACAGAGATCAGCCCCAGCATTTT
>NA|TRBV5-6|TRBJ2-6|NA
CASSLFEGLTLGGANVLTF
TGTGCCAGCAGCTTGTTTGAGGGACTTACTTTGGGAGGGGCCAACGTCCTGACTTTC
>TRBD1|TRBV20-1|TRBJ1-1|NA
CSARVSTGVNTEAFF
TGCAGTGCTAGAGTGTCGACAGGGGTGAACACTGAAGCTTTCTTT
>TRBD1|TRBV2|TRBJ2-1|NA
CASSEQGAEYNEQFF
TGTGCCAGCAGTGAACAGGGGGCGGAGTACAATGAGCAGTTCTTC
>TRBD1|TRBV24-1|TRBJ2-2|NA
CATSDSGGLWGTGELFF
TGTGCCACCAGTGATTCAGGGGGTCTCTGGGGGACCGGGGAGCTGTTTTTT
>NA|TRBV24-1|TRBJ2-2|NA
CATSDSDSYTGELFF
TGTGCCACCAGTGACTCGGACAGCTACACCGGGGAGCTGTTTTTT
>NA|TRBV29-1|TRBJ1-1|NA
CSVLRDSYEAFF
TGCAGCGTCCTCCGGGACTCCTATGAAGCTTTCTTT
>NA|TRBV5-1|TRBJ2-5|NA
CASSLDRAQETQYF
TGCGCCAGCAGCTTGGACAGAGCCCAAGAGACCCAGTACTTC
>TRBD2|TRBV30|TRBJ2-3|NA
CAWSVPAGGRGRDTQYF
TGTGCCTGGAGTGTACCAGCGGGGGGCCGAGGGCGTGATACGCAGTATTTT
>NA|TRBV18|TRBJ2-5|NA
CASSPWGLVKTQYF
TGTGCCAGCTCACCATGGGGGCTGGTAAAGACCCAGTACTTC
>NA|TRBV5-1|TRBJ2-5|NA
CASSSEVGPQETQYF
TGCGCCAGCAGCAGTGAGGTGGGGCCCCAAGAGACCCAGTACTTC
>NA|TRBV27|TRBJ1-1|NA
CASGRTGYTEAFF
TGTGCCAGCGGGCGTACAGGGTACACTGAAGCTTTCTTT
>NA|TRBV20-1|TRBJ1-5|NA
CSASSDGNSNQPQHF
TGCAGTGCCTCATCGGACGGAAATAGCAATCAGCCCCAGCATTTT
>NA|TRBV2|TRBJ2-2|once
CASSRVQTNTGELFF
TGTGCCAGCAGTAGGGTCCAAACGAACACCGGGGAGCTGTTTTTT
>TRBD1|TRBV6-1|TRBJ1-1|NA
CASTPGQGAWAEAFF
TGTGCCAGCACTCCGGGACAGGGGGCTTGGGCTGAAGCTTTCTTT
>NA|TRBV7-2|TRBJ2-3|NA
CASSFQGFTDTQYF
TGTGCCAGCAGCTTCCAGGGATTCACAGATACGCAGTATTTT
>NA|TRBV3-1|TRBJ2-1|NA
CASSASGGSIDEQFF
TGTGCCAGCAGCGCCAGTGGGGGGTCTATCGATGAGCAGTTCTTC
>NA|TRBV30|TRBJ1-5|NA
CAWTQGRGHNQPQHF
TGTGCCTGGACCCAGGGGAGGGGTCACAATCAGCCCCAGCATTTT
>NA|TRBV6-1|TRBJ2-3|NA
CASSERWRGSTDTQYF
TGTGCCAGCAGTGAACGATGGCGGGGTAGCACAGATACGCAGTATTTT
>NA|TRBV9|TRBJ1-2|once
CASSGLEDGYTF
TGTGCCAGCAGCGGCCTGGAGGATGGCTACACCTTC
>NA|TRBV18|TRBJ2-7|once
CASSPQRDGSYEQYF
TGTGCCAGCTCACCCCAGAGGGACGGCTCCTACGAGCAGTACTTC
>TRBD1|TRBV4-2|TRBJ2-7|NA
CASSQDWDSPRSYEQYF
TGTGCCAGCAGCCAAGACTGGGACAGTCCCCGCTCCTACGAGCAGTACTTC
>NA|TRBV4-1|TRBJ2-3|few
CASSRVTGPSTDTQYF
TGCGCCAGCAGCCGAGTAACAGGGCCCAGCACAGATACGCAGTATTTT
>NA|TRBV6-1|TRBJ1-6|NA
CASSDRGRGTYNSPLHF
TGTGCCAGCAGTGACAGGGGAAGGGGGACCTATAATTCACCCCTCCACTTT
>NA|TRBV29-1|TRBJ2-2|NA
CSVEGPTPGELFF
TGCAGCGTTGAGGGGCCTACTCCCGGGGAGCTGTTTTTT
>NA|TRBV3-1|TRBJ1-5|NA
CASSPTNFNQPQHF
TGTGCCAGCAGCCCGACAAATTTCAATCAGCCCCAGCATTTT
>NA|TRBV20-1|TRBJ1-2|NA
CSAKYAGGYTF
TGCAGTGCTAAATATGCGGGTGGCTACACCTTC
>NA|TRBV2|TRBJ1-6|NA
CASSPRFTLHF
TGTGCCAGCAGTCCTCGATTCACCCTCCACTTT
>TRBD2|TRBV7-2|TRBJ2-3|NA
CASSFGGWIDTQYF
TGTGCCAGCAGCTTCGGGGGGTGGATAGATACGCAGTATTTT
>NA|TRBV3-1|TRBJ1-2|NA
CASSQLGASYGYTF
TGTGCCAGCAGCCAACTTGGGGCGAGCTATGGCTACACCTTC
>TRBD2|TRBV5-1|TRBJ2-5|NA
CASSSGLAGGARVAQYF
TGCGCCAGCAGCTCAGGACTAGCGGGGGGGGCCAGGGTGGCCCAGTACTTC
>TRBD1|TRBV25-1|TRBJ1-2|NA
CASSEQGALYYGYTF
TGTGCCAGCAGTGAACAGGGGGCGCTTTACTATGGCTACACCTTC
>NA|TRBV27|TRBJ2-5|NA
CASSLSATLRQTQYF
TGTGCCAGCAGTTTATCGGCCACCCTCAGGCAGACCCAGTACTTC
>NA|TRBV5-1|TRBJ2-7|NA
CASSRRQRSYEQYF
TGCGCCAGCAGCCGTCGACAGCGCTCCTACGAGCAGTACTTC